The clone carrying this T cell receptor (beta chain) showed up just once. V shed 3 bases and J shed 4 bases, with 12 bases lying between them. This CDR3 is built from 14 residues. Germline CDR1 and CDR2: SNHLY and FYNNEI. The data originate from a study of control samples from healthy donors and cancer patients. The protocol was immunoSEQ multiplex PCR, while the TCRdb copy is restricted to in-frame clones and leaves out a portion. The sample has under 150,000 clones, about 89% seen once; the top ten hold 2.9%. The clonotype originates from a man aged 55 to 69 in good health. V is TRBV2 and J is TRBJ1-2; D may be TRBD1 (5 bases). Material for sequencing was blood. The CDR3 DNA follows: TGTGCCAGCAGTGAGGATGCAGGGACCTATGGCTACACCTTC. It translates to CASSEDAGTYGYTF.